The 18 T cell receptor beta chains below all came from one sample that was sequenced in a study of cytomegalovirus exposure and HLA in healthy donors. The PCR ran on 60 Vbeta and 13 Jbeta primers. Data came from immunoSEQ multiplex PCR; TCRdb stores just in-frame clones and leaves some out. The table shows about 120,000 clones, with 80% occurring only once. Sequenced: PBMCs. Receptor source: a male donor in good health and CMV-seronegative.

The rearrangement links TRBV7-6 to TRBJ2-7; D gene unclear. This CDR3 comprises 13 residues. V lost 2 bases and J lost 3, with 8 bases in between. Germline CDR1 reads SGHVS; CDR2 reads FNYEAQ. CDR3: CASSLNEIYEQYF. CDR3 DNA: TGTGCCAGCAGCTTAAACGAGATCTACGAGCAGTACTTC.

This clone was seen once. J is TRBJ1-5 and V is TRBV4-3, with 7 bases fitting TRBD1. The CDR3 runs to 16 residues. Trimming at V came to 0 bases and at J to 1 base, leaving 3 bases not matched to a gene. Per the germline V gene, CDR1 is LGHNA and CDR2 is YSLEER. The CDR3: CASSQDVGQSNQPQHF. CDR3 nucleotides: TGCGCCAGCAGCCAAGATGTGGGACAGAGCAATCAGCCCCAGCATTTT.

The rearrangement links TRBV6-1 to TRBJ1-2; TRBD1 agrees at 9 bases. From germline, CDR1 is MNHNS and CDR2 SASEGT. CDR3 length: 14 residues. J gave up 12 bases and V 6 bases, and 14 bases lay outside the gene matches. Here the CDR3 reads CASSQQGANGDNTF. In DNA, the CDR3 is TGTGCCAGCAGCCAACAGGGGGCGAATGGGGACAACACCTTC.

J is TRBJ1-2 and V is TRBV18, with D perhaps TRBD1 (6 bases). CDR3 length equals 13 residues. V was trimmed by 2 bases and J by 8 bases, leaving 12 bases between them. CDR1 and CDR2 from the germline V gene are KGHSH and LQKENI. CDR3 coding DNA: TGTGCCAGCTCACCATTATCAGGGGAGGGCTACACCTTC. Protein product: CASSPLSGEGYTF.

The J gene is TRBJ1-1, the V gene TRBV2, with D tentatively TRBD1 (6 bases). Germline CDR1 SNHLY, CDR2 FYNNEI. This CDR3 region has 13 residues. Trimming took off 5 bases at V and 1 base at J, with 8 bases between the two ends. The CDR3: CASSLQGNTEAFF. The CDR3 nucleotides read TGTGCCAGCAGTCTACAGGGGAACACTGAAGCTTTCTTT.

V is TRBV5-8 and J is TRBJ2-3; D may be TRBD2 (6 bases). V lost 0 bases and J 3 bases, leaving 14 bases between the germline ends. Germline CDR1 SGHTS, CDR2 YDEGEE. The CDR3 consists of 16 residues. The CDR3 region is CASSLAGSGNTDTQYF. Written as DNA, the CDR3 is TGTGCCAGCAGCTTGGCCGGGAGCGGAAATACAGATACGCAGTATTTT.

CDR3 sequence: CASSQVPGEDTQYF. The CDR3 nucleotides are TGCGCCAGCAGCCAAGTTCCAGGGGAGGATACGCAGTATTTT. The rearrangement links TRBV4-1 to TRBJ2-3; TRBD1 might be the D (6 bases). This CDR3 is built from 14 residues. V lost 1 base and J 6 bases, leaving 11 bases between the germline ends. Germline CDR1 and CDR2: MGHRA and YSYEKL.

Worth noting for this clone: One junction end disagrees with the germline gene, perhaps due to a read error. The same CDR3 also results from other DNA sequences found in this sample. V usage is TRBV7-9 and J usage is TRBJ2-7, with D perhaps TRBD1 (6 bases). Germline V gives CDR1 SEHNR, CDR2 FQNEAQ (reference sequence). The CDR3 contains 12 residues. Here the CDR3 reads CASSLDSFEQYF. CDR3 nucleotides: TGTGCCAGCAGCCTGGACAGCTTCGAGCAATACTTC.

The CDR3 DNA reads TGTGCCAGCAGCCATATCGGAGGTGGCTACACCTTC. This encodes CASSHIGGGYTF. This chain joins TRBV27 and TRBJ1-2; D call uncertain. Germline CDR1 reads MNHEY; CDR2 reads SMNVEV (reference sequence). V was shortened by 6 bases and J by 7 bases, with 12 bases between the two germline ends. The CDR3 is made up of 12 amino acids.

This sequence joins TRBV7-6 and TRBJ2-3, with 13 bases identical to TRBD2. The CDR3 extends over 16 amino acids. The V and J ends lost 5 bases and 4 bases, in that order; junction bases with no gene match: 6. The germline gives CDR1 SGHVS, CDR2 FNYEAQ. In nucleotides, the CDR3 is TGTGCCAGCAGCGAGAGGACTAGCGGGAGTCCAGATACGCAGTATTTT. This translates into CASSERTSGSPDTQYF.

The chain's CDR3 is CASSLDMNTEAFF. The CDR3 nucleotides are TGTGCCAGCAGCCTTGACATGAACACTGAAGCTTTCTTT. V gene TRBV7-2 combines with J gene TRBJ1-1, with D unclear. This CDR3 is 13 amino acids long. V lost 5 bases to trimming and J lost 0 bases, with 7 bases between them. Germline CDR1 SGHTA, CDR2 FQGNSA.

The rearrangement links TRBV5-1 to TRBJ1-6; D is ambiguous. The CDR3 runs 17 residues. Germline CDR1 and CDR2: SGHRS and YFSETQ. The ends were cut back, 0 bases at V and 5 bases at J, with 15 bases in the middle. Here the CDR3 reads CASSLGLGFGDNSPLHF. The CDR3 DNA sequence: TGCGCCAGCAGCTTGGGCCTTGGGTTCGGGGATAATTCACCCCTCCACTTT.

V and J are TRBV7-6 and TRBJ2-3; 8 bases agree with TRBD2. V shed 1 base and J 0 bases; nucleotides not matched to a gene: 3. CDR1 and CDR2 (germline): SGHVS, FNYEAQ. This CDR3 is 16 amino acids long. The CDR3 DNA is TGTGCCAGCAGCTTAGGCGGGGGGACTAGCACAGATACGCAGTATTTT. It encodes CASSLGGGTSTDTQYF.

The chain carries TRBV30 and TRBJ1-2; D is possibly TRBD1 (5 bases). V was pared by 0 bases and J by 12 bases, with 11 bases between. The CDR3 sequence is 11 residues long. The germline V gene encodes CDR1 GTSNPN and CDR2 SVGIG (reference sequence). The CDR3 nucleotides are TGTGCCTGGAGTGTGGGGAGGGGCCACACCTTC. This gives the protein CAWSVGRGHTF.

This chain links TRBV30 with TRBJ2-3, with D maybe TRBD1 (6 bases). Germline V gives CDR1 GTSNPN, CDR2 SVGIG (reference sequence). The CDR3 is 15 amino acids. V lost 1 base and J lost 0, with 11 bases in between. The CDR3 reads CAWSGTDSSTDTQYF. CDR3 DNA: TGTGCCTGGAGTGGGACAGATTCTAGCACAGATACGCAGTATTTT.

In its sample, this clone was seen once. V usage is TRBV10-2 and J usage is TRBJ1-6; D is unclear. V was shortened by 3 bases and J by 10 bases, with 10 bases between the two germline ends. Germline CDR1 and CDR2: WSHSY and SAAADI. The CDR3 consists of 13 residues. This CDR3 reads CASSDSAVSPLHF. CDR3 nucleotide sequence: TGCGCCAGCAGTGATAGCGCGGTCTCACCCCTCCACTTT.

The rearrangement uses TRBV4-3 and TRBJ2-1, with 11 positions matching TRBD2. The junction had 8 bases not matched to a gene; V was cut back by 0 bases and J by 4 bases. The CDR3 sequence is 18 residues long. Germline CDR1 LGHNA, CDR2 YSLEER. CDR3 in DNA: TGCGCCAGCAGCCAAGATCCGGCTAGCGGGGGGCAGTACAATGAGCAGTTCTTC. Encoded protein: CASSQDPASGGQYNEQFF.

Only one count was recorded for this clone. This chain uses TRBV7-2 with TRBJ2-1; 7 bases are shared with TRBD1. J gave up 0 bases and V 3 bases, and 14 bases lay outside the gene matches. CDR1 SGHTA and CDR2 FQGNSA come from the germline V gene. The CDR3 runs to 19 residues. The CDR3 coding sequence is TGTGCCAGCAGCTTCCGGCATCGACAGGGATTCCCCTCCTACAATGAGCAGTTCTTC. Its protein is CASSFRHRQGFPSYNEQFF. The full variable domain, rest sourced from reference TRBV7-2 and TRBJ2-1, is GAGVSQSPSNKVTEKGKDVELRCDPISGHTALYWYRQSLGQGLEFLIYFQGNSAPDKSGLPSDRFSAERTGGSVSTLTIQRTQQEDSAVYLCASSFRHRQGFPSYNEQFFGPGTRLTVL.